The rows below give T cell receptor beta chains drawn from one sample of a study of T cell responses to AZD1222 COVID-19 vaccine. Some clones are missing from TCRdb's copy, which holds only in-frame ones; the method was immunoSEQ multiplex PCR. The sample contains 130,000 or so clones, 80% to 90% of which appear only once. This material consisted of peripheral blood, taken on day 0 of AZD1222 vaccination. All receptors come from an adult in good health. The CDR3 runs from the conserved cysteine through the conserved F or W. Each record gives: V gene, J gene, CDR3 protein.

>TRBV10-1|TRBJ2-7
CASSASQQGAGNGQYF
>TRBV29-1|TRBJ1-4
CSVGFSGEKLFF
>TRBV18|TRBJ2-6
CASSPLDDSGANVLTF
>TRBV28|TRBJ1-6
CASRVLDSPLHF
>TRBV7-9|TRBJ1-6
CASSLMGESPLHF
>TRBV3-1/TRBV3-2|TRBJ1-1
CASSQDYQLEAFF
>TRBV5-1|TRBJ2-7
CASSLARGAKQYF
>TRBV28|TRBJ1-5
CASWTGNQPQHF
>TRBV7-3|TRBJ1-1
CASSLTHFGGTEAFF
>TRBV6-2/TRBV6-3|TRBJ1-2
CASSVPGQGHYGYTF
>TRBV11-3|TRBJ2-7
CASSLGVSPYEQYF
>TRBV18|TRBJ1-2
CASSPGASSNYGYTF
>TRBV6-5|TRBJ1-1
CASSYNRQNTEAFF
>TRBV27|TRBJ1-1
CASSLDRYNTEAFF
>TRBV7-2|TRBJ1-5
CASSSTGSNQPQHF
>TRBV6-1|TRBJ2-4
CASSEGQGAFLRNIQYF
>TRBV5-8|TRBJ1-5
CASSPDTKDNQPQHF